This TCR beta chain was recorded in a study of T-cell memory formation after mild COVID-19. About the research overall: TCR clusters were largely donor specific.

TCRdb passed the 5' RACE reads through MiXCR, listing each CDR3 protein once. There are 350,000 to 450,000 distinct CDR3 sequences in the sample; 20% occur only once, and roughly 8% lies in the top ten. In its sample, this clonotype was seen a few times. This CDR3 spans 13 amino acids. CDR1 is DFQATT, CDR2 SNEGSKA, per germline (reference sequence). Trimming at V came to 5 bases and at J to 2 bases, leaving 6 bases not matched to a gene. The receptor's source is an adult woman who had mild COVID-19 (a few samples of this study predate the infection). Cell type and time point are not known. Sample: PBMCs or a T cell subset sorted from them (not recorded which). This sequence joins TRBV20-1 and TRBJ2-7; 7 bases are shared with TRBD2. The CDR3 here is CSAPLGGTYEQYF. The DNA for the CDR3 is TGCAGTGCTCCCCTGGGGGGGACCTACGAGCAGTACTTC.